This is a list of T cell receptor beta chains from one sample in a study of cytomegalovirus exposure and HLA in healthy donors. Repertoires were generated with immunoSEQ multiplex PCR, while TCRdb's copy carries only in-frame clones and drops some. The sample has 120,000 to 150,000 clones; over 75% are singletons. Sequencing input: PBMCs. These receptors all stem from a male donor in good health and CMV-seronegative. Each CDR3 is given with its conserved first and last residue. The D gene is left open where the match is weak. Only part of the rows carry a size: once, few, many, or a class if the clone is expanded.

TRBV27	-	TRBJ2-1	-	TGTGCCAGCAGTTTAGGACTGGATGAGCAGTTCTTC	CASSLGLDEQFF
TRBV11-2	-	TRBJ2-3	TRBD2	TGTGCCAGCAGCCCACTAGCGGGAGCTGGAGATACGCAGTATTTT	CASSPLAGAGDTQYF
TRBV30	-	TRBJ2-7	TRBD2	TGTGCCTGGAGTGATCCCCCTGGACTAGCGGTAATAGAGCAGTACTTC	CAWSDPPGLAVIEQYF
TRBV7-2	-	TRBJ2-4	-	TGTGCCAGCAGCTTATCGAATGGGCTAGCTGGGTACTTC	CASSLSNGLAGYF
TRBV7-2	-	TRBJ2-5	TRBD2	TGTGCCAGCAGCTTAGGCCAGCGGGGGGAGACCCAGTACTTC	CASSLGQRGETQYF
TRBV2	-	TRBJ2-1	TRBD2	TGTGCCAGCATGGGAGCGGGAGCCGGTAATGAGCAGTTCTTC	CASMGAGAGNEQFF
TRBV5-6	-	TRBJ2-7	-	TGTGCCAGCAGCACGCTAACTTACGAGCAGTACTTC	CASSTLTYEQYF
TRBV6-5	-	TRBJ1-1	TRBD1	TGTGCCAGCAGTTACACATGGACAGGGGCAACTGAAGCTTTCTTT	CASSYTWTGATEAFF
TRBV27	-	TRBJ2-3	TRBD2	TGTGCCAGCAGTTTTCTCCTAGCGGGAGGGACAGATACGCAGTATTTT	CASSFLLAGGTDTQYF
TRBV11-3	-	TRBJ2-3	TRBD2	TGTGCCAGCAGCTTAGGAGAGCGACTAGCGGGTGAAACAGATACGCAGTATTTT	CASSLGERLAGETDTQYF
TRBV27	-	TRBJ2-5	-	TGTGCCAGCAGTTCGATTTTGGCTGGCCCCGAGACCCAGTACTTC	CASSSILAGPETQYF
TRBV15	few	TRBJ1-5	-	TGTGCCACCAGCCTGGCACGGGAGCCCTATAGCAATCAGCCCCAGCATTTT	CATSLAREPYSNQPQHF